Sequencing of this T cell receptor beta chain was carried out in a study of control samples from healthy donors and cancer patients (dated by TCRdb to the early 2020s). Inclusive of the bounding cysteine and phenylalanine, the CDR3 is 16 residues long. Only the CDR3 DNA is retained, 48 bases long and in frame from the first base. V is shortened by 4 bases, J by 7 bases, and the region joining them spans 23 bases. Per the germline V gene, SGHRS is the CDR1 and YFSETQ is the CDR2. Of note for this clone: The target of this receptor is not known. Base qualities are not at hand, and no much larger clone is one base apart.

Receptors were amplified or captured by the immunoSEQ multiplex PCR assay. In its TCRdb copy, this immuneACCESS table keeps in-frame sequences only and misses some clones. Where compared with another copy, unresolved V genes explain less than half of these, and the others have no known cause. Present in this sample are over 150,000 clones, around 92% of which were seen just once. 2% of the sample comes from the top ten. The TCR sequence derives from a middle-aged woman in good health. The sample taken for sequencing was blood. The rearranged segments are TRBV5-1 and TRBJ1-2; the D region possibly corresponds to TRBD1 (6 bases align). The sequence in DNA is TGCGCCAGCAGCCCTTCCGGGGGGCCTCTCCCCTCTGGCTACACCTTC. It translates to CASSPSGGPLPSGYTF.